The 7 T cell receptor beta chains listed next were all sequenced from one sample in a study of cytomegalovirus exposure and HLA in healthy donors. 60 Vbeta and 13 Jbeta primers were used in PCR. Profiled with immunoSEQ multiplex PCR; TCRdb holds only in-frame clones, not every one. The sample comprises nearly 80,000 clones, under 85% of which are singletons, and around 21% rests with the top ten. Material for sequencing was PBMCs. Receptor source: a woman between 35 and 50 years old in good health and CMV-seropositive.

Here the CDR3 DNA reads TGTGCCAGCAGCTTAGATTGGGGCGGCTCCTACAATGAGCAGTTCTTC. It codes for CASSLDWGGSYNEQFF. The V gene is TRBV11-2, the J gene TRBJ2-1, with D perhaps matching TRBD1 (5 bases). V dropped 0 bases and J dropped 0 bases, with 9 bases sitting between them. This CDR3 is built from 16 residues. In germline, CDR1 is SGHAT, CDR2 FQNNGV.

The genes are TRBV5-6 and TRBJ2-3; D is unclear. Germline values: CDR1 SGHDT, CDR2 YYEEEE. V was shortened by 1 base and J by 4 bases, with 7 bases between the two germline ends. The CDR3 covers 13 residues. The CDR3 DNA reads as TGTGCCAGCAGCTTGCTGGGCGCAGATACGCAGTATTTT. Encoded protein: CASSLLGADTQYF.

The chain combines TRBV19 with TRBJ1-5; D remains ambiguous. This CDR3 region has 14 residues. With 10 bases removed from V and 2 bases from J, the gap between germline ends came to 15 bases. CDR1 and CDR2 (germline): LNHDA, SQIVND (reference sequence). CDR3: CATRRATGNQPQHF. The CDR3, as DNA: TGTGCCACCCGGCGGGCCACGGGCAATCAGCCCCAGCATTTT. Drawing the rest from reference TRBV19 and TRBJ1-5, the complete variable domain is DGGITQSPKYLFRKEGQNVTLSCEQNLNHDAMYWYRQDPGQGLRLIYYSQIVNDFQKGDIAEGYSVSREKKESFPLTVTSAQKNPTAFYLCATRRATGNQPQHFGDGTRLSIL.

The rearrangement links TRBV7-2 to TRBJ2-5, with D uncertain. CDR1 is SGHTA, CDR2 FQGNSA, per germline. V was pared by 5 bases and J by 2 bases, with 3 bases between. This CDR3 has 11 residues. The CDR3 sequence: CASSRQETQYF. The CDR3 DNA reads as TGTGCCAGCAGCCGTCAAGAGACCCAGTACTTC.

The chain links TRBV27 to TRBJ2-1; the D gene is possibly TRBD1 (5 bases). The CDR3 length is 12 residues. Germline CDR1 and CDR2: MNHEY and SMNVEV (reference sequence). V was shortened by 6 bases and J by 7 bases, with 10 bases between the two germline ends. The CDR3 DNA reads TGTGCCAGCAGCCCCCCAGGGAATGAGCAGTTCTTC. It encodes CASSPPGNEQFF.

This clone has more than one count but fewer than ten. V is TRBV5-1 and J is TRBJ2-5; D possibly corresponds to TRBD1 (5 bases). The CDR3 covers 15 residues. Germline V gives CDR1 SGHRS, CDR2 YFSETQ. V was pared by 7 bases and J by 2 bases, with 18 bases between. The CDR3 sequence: CASGISIGAQETQYF. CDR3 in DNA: TGCGCCAGCGGCATTTCTATAGGGGCACAAGAGACCCAGTACTTC.

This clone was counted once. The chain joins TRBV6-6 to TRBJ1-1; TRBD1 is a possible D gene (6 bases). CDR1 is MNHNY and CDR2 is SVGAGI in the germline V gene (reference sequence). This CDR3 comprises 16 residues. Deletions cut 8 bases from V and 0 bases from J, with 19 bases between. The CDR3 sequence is CASGRGAVNLNTEAFF. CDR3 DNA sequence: TGTGCCAGCGGCCGGGGGGCCGTTAATTTGAACACTGAAGCTTTCTTT.